The 17 T cell receptor beta chains below come from one sample, sequenced in a study of beta chain features in type 1 diabetes. Expressed TCRB transcripts were sequenced, since all the RNA that had been isolated was reverse transcribed. Here immunoSEQ multiplex PCR was the method, and the copy in TCRdb shows in-frame clones only, minus some. The table includes around 250,000 clones, 68% detected once. The specimen sequenced was naive CD4+ T cells from blood. These receptors came from a man under 40 in good health.

The chain carries TRBV5-1 and TRBJ2-5; a possible D gene is TRBD2 (6 bases). The length of the CDR3 is 16 residues. CDR1 and CDR2 (germline): SGHRS, YFSETQ. The ends were cut back, 0 bases at V and 3 bases at J, with 15 bases in the middle. The CDR3 region is CASSLAVGRGEETQYF. CDR3 nucleotides: TGCGCCAGCAGCTTGGCGGTCGGGAGAGGCGAAGAGACCCAGTACTTC.

The chain is built from TRBV5-1 and TRBJ2-3; no firm D call. V lost 5 bases and J lost 2, with 3 bases in between. Germline lookup yields CDR1 SGHRS and CDR2 YFSETQ. This CDR3 contains 11 residues. CDR3 loop: CASRDTDTQYF. In DNA, the CDR3 is TGCGCCAGCAGGGACACAGATACGCAGTATTTT. Full variable domain (missing parts from reference TRBV5-1 and TRBJ2-3): KAGVTQTPRYLIKTRGQQVTLSCSPISGHRSVSWYQQTPGQGLQFLFEYFSETQRNKGNFPGRFSGRQFSNSRSEMNVSTLELGDSALYLCASRDTDTQYFGPGTRLTVL.

This clone appeared a few times. The J gene is TRBJ1-3, the V gene TRBV30; D remains unclear. The CDR3 has 13 amino acids. Germline loops: CDR1 GTSNPN, CDR2 SVGIG (reference sequence). Trimming left V 5 bases short and J 0 bases short, with 8 bases between. CDR3 sequence: CAWGQSSGNTIYF. CDR3 nucleotides: TGTGCCTGGGGCCAGAGCTCTGGAAACACCATATATTTT.

The chain is built from TRBV7-9 and TRBJ2-5, with 7 bases identical to TRBD1. The CDR3 runs 13 residues. CDR1 is SEHNR and CDR2 is FQNEAQ in the germline V gene (reference sequence). The junction had 2 bases not matched to a gene; V was cut back by 3 bases and J by 4 bases. CDR3 coding DNA: TGTGCCAGCAGCTTGACAGGGCCAGAGACCCAGTACTTC. Translated: CASSLTGPETQYF.

The count of this clone is one. Additional DNA sequences in this sample encode the identical CDR3. This chain uses TRBV30 with TRBJ2-5, with D hard to call. CDR3 length equals 13 residues. V lost 0 bases and J lost 2, with 7 bases in between. Germline V gene data show CDR1 as GTSNPN and CDR2 as SVGIG (reference sequence). The CDR3 DNA is TGTGCCTGGAGTGTTACAGTGCAAGAGACCCAGTACTTC. Translation: CAWSVTVQETQYF.

The J gene is TRBJ2-5, the V gene TRBV29-1, with D possibly TRBD1 on 5 matching bases. Matching the DNA end better, TRBJ2-7 makes the J call doubtful. This CDR3 contains 10 residues. Per germline, CDR1 SQVTM and CDR2 ANQGSEA. CDR3: CSVLGAEQYF. The CDR3 bases are TGCAGCGTTTTAGGGGCCGAGCAGTACTTC.

The chain couples TRBV28 to TRBJ2-2; TRBD2 agrees at 7 bases. Germline V gene sequence: CDR1 MDHEN, CDR2 SYDVKM. The V segment lost 5 bases and the J segment 6 bases; nucleotides outside the gene matches: 9. The CDR3 is 15 residues long. The CDR3 nucleotides are TGTGCCAGCAGTATCAAGCGGGGCGATTCCGGGGAGCTGTTTTTT. Protein: CASSIKRGDSGELFF.

The chain employs TRBV9 and TRBJ2-4; D might be TRBD1 (5 bases). V was pared by 0 bases and J by 6 bases, with 10 bases between. Germline CDR1 reads SGDLS; CDR2 reads YYNGEE. This CDR3 spans 14 amino acids. This CDR3 is CASSVVGRGNIQYF. CDR3 DNA sequence: TGTGCCAGCAGCGTAGTCGGTAGGGGAAACATTCAGTACTTC.

This clone was detected once. This CDR3 is CAWGATRQGSTYEQYF. CDR3 bases: TGTGCCTGGGGGGCCACTCGACAGGGATCAACCTACGAGCAGTACTTC. This chain uses TRBV30 with TRBJ2-7, with 7 bases that match TRBD1. V was pared by 5 bases and J by 2 bases, with 15 bases of the junction left unmatched. The CDR3 length is 16 residues. Germline CDR1 GTSNPN, CDR2 SVGIG (reference sequence). Using reference TRBV30 and TRBJ2-7 for the parts outside the CDR3, the full variable domain is SQTIHQWPATLVQPVGSPLSLECTVEGTSNPNLYWYRQAAGRGLQLLFYSVGIGQISSEVPQNLSASRPQDRQFILSSKKLLLSDSGFYLCAWGATRQGSTYEQYFGPGTRLTVT.

The chain recombines TRBV30 with TRBJ1-2; D call uncertain. The CDR3 has 15 amino acids. V lost 3 bases and J 6 bases, leaving 20 bases between the germline ends. Germline V gene lookup returns CDR1 GTSNPN and CDR2 SVGIG (reference sequence). This CDR3 is CAWSGVAESWDGYTF. In DNA, the CDR3 is TGTGCCTGGAGCGGAGTGGCAGAATCATGGGATGGCTACACCTTC. Filled out from reference TRBV30 and TRBJ1-2, the complete variable domain reads SQTIHQWPATLVQPVGSPLSLECTVEGTSNPNLYWYRQAAGRGLQLLFYSVGIGQISSEVPQNLSASRPQDRQFILSSKKLLLSDSGFYLCAWSGVAESWDGYTFGSGTRLTVV.

This clone has only a few counts. V usage is TRBV29-1 and J usage is TRBJ1-2; tentative D call: TRBD1 (5 bases). The germline V gene encodes CDR1 SQVTM and CDR2 ANQGSEA. Trimming stripped 5 bases from V and 7 bases from J, with 11 bases between. The CDR3 extends over 11 amino acids. This CDR3 reads CSVLGASGYTF. The CDR3 bases are TGCAGCGTTCTTGGGGCGAGTGGCTACACCTTC.

The genes are TRBV7-9 and TRBJ2-3; 14 bases map to TRBD2. The CDR3 contains 18 residues. V was pared by 2 bases and J by 2 bases, with 6 bases of the junction left unmatched. In germline, CDR1 is SEHNR, CDR2 FQNEAQ (reference sequence). The CDR3 reads CASSLPGTSGGNTDTQYF. The CDR3 coding sequence is TGTGCCAGCAGCTTACCCGGGACTAGCGGGGGCAACACAGATACGCAGTATTTT. Filled out from reference TRBV7-9 and TRBJ2-3, the complete variable domain reads DTGVSQNPRHKITKRGQNVTFRCDPISEHNRLYWYRQTLGQGPEFLTYFQNEAQLEKSRLLSDRFSAERPKGSFSTLEIQRTEQGDSAMYLCASSLPGTSGGNTDTQYFGPGTRLTVL.

J is TRBJ2-7 and V is TRBV30; tentatively, D is TRBD1 (5 bases). CDR3 length: 12 amino acids. The germline V gene encodes CDR1 GTSNPN and CDR2 SVGIG (reference sequence). The germline V and J ends were trimmed by 2 bases and 6 bases, with 11 bases remaining between them. The CDR3 DNA reads as TGTGCCTGGAGTCCAGGGATAGCCGAGCAGTACTTC. Its translation is CAWSPGIAEQYF.

V gene TRBV9 combines with J gene TRBJ2-7; 10 nucleotides agree with TRBD1. With 4 bases clipped from V and 6 bases from J, the junction kept 7 bases outside the gene matches. Germline V gene data show CDR1 as SGDLS and CDR2 as YYNGEE. This CDR3 region has 14 residues. The CDR3 nucleotides read TGTGCCAGCAGCTCGACAGGGGGCTATGGCGAGCAGTACTTC. It codes for CASSSTGGYGEQYF.

The chain is built from TRBV29-1 and TRBJ1-5; 7 nucleotides line up with TRBD1. The CDR3 consists of 14 residues. The trim removed 6 bases at V and 0 bases at J, leaving 5 bases unmatched. CDR1 and CDR2 (germline): SQVTM, ANQGSEA. This CDR3 reads CSVQQGNSNQPQHF. Here the CDR3 DNA reads TGCAGCGTCCAACAGGGGAATAGCAATCAGCCCCAGCATTTT. Looking up the rest from reference TRBV29-1 and TRBJ1-5 gives the full variable domain: SAVISQKPSRDICQRGTSLTIQCQVDSQVTMMFWYRQQPGQSLTLIATANQGSEATYESGFVIDKFPISRPNLTFSTLTVSNMSPEDSSIYLCSVQQGNSNQPQHFGDGTRLSIL.

The chain has TRBV30 and TRBJ2-3; 7 bases are shared with TRBD1. V dropped 4 bases and J dropped 1; count of bases not matched to a gene: 8. Germline values: CDR1 GTSNPN, CDR2 SVGIG (reference sequence). CDR3 length equals 15 residues. CDR3: CAWKRRQGGTDTQYF. The CDR3 DNA sequence: TGTGCCTGGAAGAGGCGCCAGGGGGGCACAGATACGCAGTATTTT. Filled out from reference TRBV30 and TRBJ2-3, the complete variable domain reads SQTIHQWPATLVQPVGSPLSLECTVEGTSNPNLYWYRQAAGRGLQLLFYSVGIGQISSEVPQNLSASRPQDRQFILSSKKLLLSDSGFYLCAWKRRQGGTDTQYFGPGTRLTVL.

The rearrangement links TRBV9 to TRBJ1-3, with D uncertain. Germline CDR1 is SGDLS and CDR2 is YYNGEE. The V end was cut by 3 bases, the J end by 0 bases, with 7 bases between. The CDR3 extends over 14 amino acids. The DNA of the CDR3 is TGTGCCAGCAGCGGACTCAACTCTGGAAACACCATATATTTT. Protein sequence: CASSGLNSGNTIYF.